This T cell receptor (beta chain) was identified in a study of blood T cell repertoires in COVID-19. This CDR3 has 14 residues. V was shortened by 3 bases and J by 5 bases, with 14 bases between the two germline ends. CDR1 and CDR2 (germline): SGDLS, YYNGEE. Profiling relied on immunoSEQ multiplex PCR, and the TCRdb table lists in-frame clones only, not all of them. The sample lists 150,000 to 200,000 clones; 92% were seen once. Sample: peripheral blood. This sequence originates from a man aged 25 to 45 with COVID-19, enrolled during active disease. This chain links TRBV9 with TRBJ1-1; maybe TRBD1 (5 bases). This CDR3 is CASSGISGGTEAFF. DNA of the CDR3: TGTGCCAGCAGCGGAATTAGCGGGGGGACTGAAGCTTTCTTT.